A single sample is the source of the 32 T cell receptor beta chains below, sequenced in a study of OX40 agonist ivuxolimab in advanced cancers. The assay was immunoSEQ multiplex PCR, and TCRdb's table has in-frame clones only and misses some. This sample yields roughly 70,000 clones, of which approximately 90% are seen a single time; 0.67% belongs to the top ten. The material was CD4+ or CD8+ T cells sorted from blood, obtained in a trial of the OX40 agonist ivuxolimab. Receptors originate from an adult with an advanced solid tumor such as melanoma, head and neck, liver or kidney cancer.

The gene calls are TRBV19 and TRBJ2-6, with 8 bases matching TRBD1. The V gene's germline CDR1 is LNHDA and CDR2 SQIVND (reference sequence). With 6 bases clipped from V and 0 bases from J, the junction kept 10 bases outside the gene matches. This CDR3 comprises 18 residues. CDR3 loop: CASSPPRGQASGANVLTF. CDR3 in DNA: TGTGCCAGTAGCCCCCCCAGGGGACAGGCCTCTGGGGCCAACGTCCTGACTTTC.

This chain links TRBV19 with TRBJ2-7; no clear D. V was shortened by 5 bases and J by 2 bases, with 7 bases between the two germline ends. The CDR3 length is 12 residues. CDR1 is LNHDA and CDR2 is SQIVND in the germline V gene (reference sequence). The CDR3 spells CASSHSPYEQYF. The CDR3 region has the DNA TGTGCCAGTAGTCACAGCCCCTACGAGCAGTACTTC.

CDR3 bases: TGTGCCAGCAGCCTAGGTACTGGAAACACCATATATTTT. Translated, it gives CASSLGTGNTIYF. This chain links TRBV7-6 with TRBJ1-3; D call uncertain. This CDR3 has 13 residues. Per germline, CDR1 SGHVS and CDR2 FNYEAQ. Between the trimmed V and J ends, which lost 5 bases and 2 bases, there was a span of 7 bases.

This clone was observed a handful of times. The J gene is TRBJ2-5, the V gene TRBV2, with 11 bases that match TRBD1. With 8 bases clipped from V and 5 bases from J, the junction kept 7 bases outside the gene matches. The CDR3 is made up of 14 amino acids. Germline V gene data show CDR1 as SNHLY and CDR2 as FYNNEI. The CDR3 sequence is CASGRDRGSETQYF. CDR3 DNA sequence: TGTGCCAGCGGCCGGGACAGGGGGTCGGAGACCCAGTACTTC.

Concerning this clone itself: Other DNA sequences within the sample encode an identical CDR3. The V gene is TRBV5-5, the J gene TRBJ1-5, with a tentative D call TRBD1 (6 bases). This CDR3 is built from 16 residues. With 5 bases removed from V and 0 bases from J, the gap between germline ends came to 15 bases. The V gene's germline CDR1 is SGHKS and CDR2 YYEKEE (reference sequence). The CDR3 loop reads CASSLLWGHSNQPQHF. The CDR3, as DNA: TGTGCCAGCAGTTTGCTTTGGGGGCATAGCAATCAGCCCCAGCATTTT. Full variable domain (outside the CDR3, taken from reference TRBV5-5 and TRBJ1-5): DAGVTQSPTHLIKTRGQQVTLRCSPISGHKSVSWYQQVLGQGPQFIFQYYEKEERGRGNFPDRFSARQFPNYSSELNVNALLLGDSALYLCASSLLWGHSNQPQHFGDGTRLSIL.

The CDR3 loop is CASSPAGRARGYTF. The CDR3 coding sequence is TGTGCCAGCAGCCCCGCGGGAAGGGCTCGCGGCTACACCTTC. The J gene is TRBJ1-2, the V gene TRBV5-4; no clear D gene. The CDR3 length is 14 residues. Germline V lookup: CDR1 SGHNT, CDR2 YYREEE (reference sequence). Trimming pared 4 bases from V and 8 bases from J, leaving 18 bases between.

The rearrangement links TRBV5-1 to TRBJ2-2, with D unclear. V was clipped by 0 bases and J by 5 bases, with 14 bases between them. CDR1 is SGHRS, CDR2 YFSETQ, per germline. The CDR3 is 16 amino acids. CDR3 nucleotide sequence: TGCGCCAGCAGCTTGGAGCCCGGACGACGTACCGGGGAGCTGTTTTTT. Protein product: CASSLEPGRRTGELFF.

V usage is TRBV25-1 and J usage is TRBJ1-2, with 9 bases identical to TRBD1. Per the germline V gene, CDR1 is MGHDK and CDR2 is SYGVNS. The V segment lost 8 bases and the J segment 6 bases; nucleotides outside the gene matches: 7. CDR3 length equals 13 residues. CDR3 in amino acids: CASGRGQGDGYTF. The CDR3 bases are TGTGCCAGCGGGAGGGGACAGGGCGATGGCTACACCTTC.

The table lists this clone with a few counts. The CDR3 sequence: CASSQDRGQGTGELFF. The DNA for the CDR3 is TGTGCCAGCAGCCAAGATCGAGGCCAGGGGACCGGGGAGCTGTTTTTT. This rearrangement joins TRBV4-2 to TRBJ2-2; the D gene is possibly TRBD1 (6 bases). The CDR3 is 16 amino acids. The V gene's germline CDR1 is LGHNA and CDR2 YNFKEQ. V was cut by 0 bases and J by 5 bases, with 13 bases left in between.

The chain employs TRBV27 and TRBJ2-3; 7 bases map to TRBD2. Germline CDR1 and CDR2: MNHEY and SMNVEV (reference sequence). The V segment lost 3 bases and the J segment 0 bases; nucleotides outside the gene matches: 6. This CDR3 has 16 amino acids. The CDR3: CASSFSGGTSTDTQYF. The CDR3 bases are TGTGCCAGCAGTTTCTCGGGAGGAACTAGCACAGATACGCAGTATTTT.

This clone was seen a single time. This chain connects TRBV6-5 to TRBJ2-7, with TRBD2 as a possible D gene (7 bases). Germline V gene lookup returns CDR1 MNHEY and CDR2 SVGAGI. Trimming took off 8 bases at V and 6 bases at J, with 20 bases between the two ends. The CDR3 has 14 residues. The CDR3 DNA sequence: TGTGCCAGCCGGGGGGCCCAATCCACTTCCGAGCAGTACTTC. It translates to CASRGAQSTSEQYF.

This clone was recorded once. V usage is TRBV19 and J usage is TRBJ2-4; TRBD2 matches 11 bases. With V trimmed by 3 bases and J by 4 bases, 14 bases remained unmatched. Germline V CDR1 and CDR2: LNHDA, SQIVND (reference sequence). The CDR3 is 19 amino acids. The CDR3 loop is CASSMFPGLAERKKNIQYF. CDR3 in DNA: TGTGCCAGTAGTATGTTCCCGGGACTAGCGGAACGGAAGAAAAACATTCAGTACTTC.

Concerning this clone itself: Other DNA sequences in this sample translate to the same CDR3. This sequence joins TRBV5-1 and TRBJ2-5; D unclear. Trimming took off 1 base at V and 5 bases at J, with 3 bases between the two ends. CDR3 length: 11 residues. Germline assignment: CDR1 SGHRS and CDR2 YFSETQ. As DNA, the CDR3 is TGCGCCAGCAGCTTGAGGGAGACCCAGTACTTC. Protein product: CASSLRETQYF.

CDR3: CASSLAGRLNEQYF. CDR3 bases: TGTGCCAGCAGCTTAGCAGGAAGGCTTAACGAGCAGTACTTC. The chain employs TRBV7-9 and TRBJ2-7; D call uncertain. Germline CDR1 is SEHNR and CDR2 is FQNEAQ (reference sequence). This CDR3 contains 14 residues. Trimming took 0 bases from V and 5 from J, leaving 11 bases between them.

The V gene is TRBV5-1, the J gene TRBJ2-5; TRBD2 might be the D (6 bases). The J call may not be correct, given that the DNA end is closer to TRBJ2-7. CDR1 and CDR2 from the germline V gene are SGHRS and YFSETQ. The CDR3 loop spans 17 amino acids. Here the CDR3 DNA reads TGCGCCAGCAGCGGAGGGGAGTCCGGGTTGTTAACCTACGAGCAGTACTTC. Translation: CASSGGESGLLTYEQYF.

V gene TRBV4-1 combines with J gene TRBJ2-3; D perhaps matches TRBD1 (5 bases). The CDR3 has 14 residues. The germline V and J ends were trimmed by 7 bases and 1 base, with 12 bases remaining between them. The germline V gene encodes CDR1 MGHRA and CDR2 YSYEKL. In DNA form, the CDR3 reads TGCGCCAGCACGTGGGGCGGTGGCACAGATACGCAGTATTTT. This translates into CASTWGGGTDTQYF.

The rearrangement joins TRBV2 to TRBJ2-3; tentatively, D is TRBD2 (5 bases). Germline V gives CDR1 SNHLY, CDR2 FYNNEI. The CDR3 is 14 amino acids. V was cut by 6 bases and J by 0 bases, with 10 bases left in between. CDR3 nucleotides: TGTGCCAGCAGCCCTAGCAGGAGCACAGATACGCAGTATTTT. It is translated as CASSPSRSTDTQYF.

The rearrangement uses TRBV29-1 and TRBJ1-3; TRBD1 is a possible D gene (5 bases). Trimming removed 7 bases at V and 0 bases at J, with 7 bases between. There are 12 residues in the CDR3. Germline V gives CDR1 SQVTM, CDR2 ANQGSEA. CDR3 sequence: CSGQTSGNTIYF. For the CDR3, the DNA is TGCAGCGGACAGACCTCTGGAAACACCATATATTTT.

J is TRBJ2-5 and V is TRBV7-6, with 7 bases identical to TRBD1. V lost 3 bases to trimming and J lost 5 bases; unmatched junction nucleotides: 6. The CDR3 has 14 amino acids. Germline CDR1 is SGHVS and CDR2 is FNYEAQ. CDR3 bases: TGTGCCAGCAGCTTTTCCGGACAGGTTGAGACCCAGTACTTC. Translation: CASSFSGQVETQYF.

The J gene is TRBJ1-3, the V gene TRBV18; TRBD1 might be the D (5 bases). This CDR3 contains 17 residues. With 6 bases removed from V and 1 base from J, the gap between germline ends came to 19 bases. Per the germline V gene, CDR1 is KGHSH and CDR2 is LQKENI. CDR3 coding DNA: TGTGCCAGCTCCCTTGATATGGGACCCTATTCTGGAAACACCATATATTTT. Translation: CASSLDMGPYSGNTIYF.

CDR3 in amino acids: CASSLDSGSAKNIQYF. The DNA of the CDR3 is TGCGCCAGCAGCTTAGATAGCGGGAGTGCCAAAAACATTCAGTACTTC. This chain connects TRBV5-1 to TRBJ2-4, with 9 nucleotides matching TRBD2. The V segment lost 2 bases and the J segment 1 base; nucleotides outside the gene matches: 4. Per germline, CDR1 SGHRS and CDR2 YFSETQ. This CDR3 has 16 amino acids.

CDR3 sequence reads: CASSLALNSRGLETQYF. The CDR3 coding sequence is TGCGCCAGCAGCTTAGCCCTGAATAGCCGGGGGTTAGAGACCCAGTACTTC. The chain uses TRBV5-1 and TRBJ2-5, with a possible D match to TRBD2 (6 bases). CDR1 is SGHRS and CDR2 is YFSETQ in the germline V gene. This CDR3 has 17 residues. Trimming left V 2 bases short and J 4 bases short, with 21 bases between.

The chain links TRBV12-5 to TRBJ2-3; 9 positions match TRBD2. Germline values: CDR1 LGHNT, CDR2 FRNRAP. There are 14 residues in the CDR3. V shed 7 bases and J 4 bases; nucleotides not matched to a gene: 6. CDR3 residues: CASAGAGGSDTQYF. The CDR3 DNA reads TGTGCTAGTGCCGGAGCGGGAGGTTCAGATACGCAGTATTTT. Looking up the rest from reference TRBV12-5 and TRBJ2-3 gives the full variable domain: DARVTQTPRHKVTEMGQEVTMRCQPILGHNTVFWYRQTMMQGLELLAYFRNRAPLDDSGMPKDRFSAEMPDATLATLKIQPSEPRDSAVYFCASAGAGGSDTQYFGPGTRLTVL.

The chain carries TRBV18 and TRBJ2-7; D is unclear. V shed 0 bases and J shed 5 bases, with 8 bases lying between them. This CDR3 has 13 amino acids. Germline values: CDR1 KGHSH, CDR2 LQKENI. CDR3 nucleotide sequence: TGTGCCAGCTCACCACCCGGCATGGACGAGCAGTACTTC. It yields the protein CASSPPGMDEQYF.

This chain joins TRBV5-1 and TRBJ1-5; a possible D gene is TRBD1 (5 bases). The CDR3 spans 13 residues. Trimming took 3 bases from V and 2 from J, leaving 6 bases between them. In germline, CDR1 is SGHRS, CDR2 YFSETQ. In DNA form, the CDR3 reads TGCGCCAGCAGCTGGGACGGCAATCAGCCCCAGCATTTT. Its translation: CASSWDGNQPQHF.

The rearrangement links TRBV28 to TRBJ1-3; no reliable D call. CDR1 MDHEN and CDR2 SYDVKM come from the germline V gene. This CDR3 region has 17 residues. Trimming stripped 1 base from V and 3 bases from J, with 16 bases between. CDR3: CASSLYVSGVGGNTIYF. For the CDR3, the DNA is TGTGCCAGCAGTTTATACGTATCCGGGGTTGGTGGAAACACCATATATTTT.

The V gene is TRBV19, the J gene TRBJ1-2, with a tentative D call TRBD1 (5 bases). The CDR3 has 14 amino acids. V was clipped by 3 bases and J by 1 base, with 9 bases between them. The germline CDR1 and CDR2 sequences are LNHDA and SQIVND (reference sequence). The CDR3 nucleotides read TGTGCCAGTAGTATCCAGGGATTTAACTATGGCTACACCTTC. As protein: CASSIQGFNYGYTF.

The genes are TRBV6-5 and TRBJ1-2; D remains unclear. CDR1 is MNHEY and CDR2 is SVGAGI in the germline V gene. The CDR3 covers 11 residues. Trimming shortened V by 3 bases and J by 7 bases, and 6 bases separated the two germline ends. CDR3 in amino acids: CASSYGVGYTF. DNA for the CDR3: TGTGCCAGCAGTTATGGGGTTGGCTACACCTTC.

The chain carries TRBV27 and TRBJ2-5; TRBD1 or TRBD2 may be the D gene (5 bases each). Trimming took off 5 bases at V and 5 bases at J, with 24 bases between the two ends. CDR1 and CDR2 from the germline V gene are MNHEY and SMNVEV (reference sequence). The CDR3 extends over 17 amino acids. CDR3 DNA sequence: TGTGCCAGCAGTCCTGATTACGGGACGTCGAGTTGGGAGACCCAGTACTTC. The encoded protein is CASSPDYGTSSWETQYF.

The chain couples TRBV10-3 to TRBJ1-1; perhaps TRBD1 as D (5 bases). The germline V and J ends were trimmed by 2 bases and 3 bases, with 7 bases remaining between them. The CDR3 totals 13 residues. Germline V gene data show CDR1 as ENHRY and CDR2 as SYGVKD. As DNA, the CDR3 is TGTGCCATCAGTGAGGAACAGGACACTGAAGCTTTCTTT. The encoded protein is CAISEEQDTEAFF.

Remarks on this clone: An end of the junction differs from the germline gene, which may be a read error. J is TRBJ2-5 and V is TRBV2, with a weak D call TRBD2 (5 bases). CDR1 and CDR2 (germline): SNHLY, FYNNEI. The CDR3 runs to 11 residues. CDR3 amino acids: CASGEVQSGNF. The CDR3, as DNA: TGTGCCAGCGGTGAAGTCCAGTCGGGAAACTTC.

The chain combines TRBV29-1 with TRBJ2-1; D might be TRBD2 (6 bases). V was cut by 4 bases and J by 0 bases, with 10 bases left in between. This CDR3 has 14 amino acids. Germline CDR1 reads SQVTM; CDR2 reads ANQGSEA. The CDR3, as DNA: TGCAGCGTTGTTAGCGGCAGCTCCTACAATGAGCAGTTCTTC. Translation gives CSVVSGSSYNEQFF.